The 24 T cell receptor beta chains below all came from one sample that was sequenced in a study of shared clonotypes between healthy human individuals. Here immunoSEQ multiplex PCR was the method, and the copy in TCRdb shows in-frame clones only, minus some. The repertoire holds some 2.4 million clones, with roughly 93% as singletons. The sequenced sample consisted of naive CD4+ T cells from PBMCs. Subset noted: CD45RA+ positively selected. The receptors were sampled from a man aged 18 to 30 in good health. Some clones in this sample may be carry-over from other donors' samples.

The gene calls are TRBV4-2 and TRBJ2-5, with 13 bases matching TRBD2. Germline assignment: CDR1 LGHNA and CDR2 YNFKEQ. This CDR3 is 18 amino acids long. With 8 bases clipped from V and 2 bases from J, the junction kept 14 bases outside the gene matches. CDR3 DNA: TGTGCCAGCCGATCGATAGAACCGGGACTAGCGGGGCAAGAGACCCAGTACTTC. Encoded protein: CASRSIEPGLAGQETQYF.

The chain is built from TRBV18 and TRBJ2-7; 9 nucleotides line up with TRBD1. The CDR3 sequence is 15 residues long. In germline, CDR1 is KGHSH, CDR2 LQKENI. J gave up 1 base and V 5 bases, and 6 bases lay outside the gene matches. The CDR3 region is CASSSAGTGSYEQYF. CDR3 nucleotides: TGTGCCAGCTCAAGCGCCGGGACAGGGTCCTACGAGCAGTACTTC.

The chain uses TRBV28 and TRBJ1-2; D unclear. There are 14 residues in the CDR3. Germline V lookup: CDR1 MDHEN, CDR2 SYDVKM. Trimming cost V 5 bases and J 5 bases, with 15 bases left between them. The CDR3 DNA is TGTGCCAGCAGTCCGTGGACCCGGGAGTATGGCTACACCTTC. Protein product: CASSPWTREYGYTF.

This chain connects TRBV28 to TRBJ1-6, with D perhaps TRBD1 (5 bases). The CDR3 runs 16 residues. Between the trimmed V and J ends, which lost 9 bases and 9 bases, there was a span of 24 bases. Germline assignment: CDR1 MDHEN and CDR2 SYDVKM. The chain's CDR3 is CASRPSAPGYGSPLHF. The CDR3 DNA is TGTGCCAGTAGACCATCCGCCCCAGGGTATGGTTCACCCCTCCACTTT. The entire variable domain, with the rest obtained from reference TRBV28 and TRBJ1-6, is as follows: DVKVTQSSRYLVKRTGEKVFLECVQDMDHENMFWYRQDPGLGLRLIYFSYDVKMKEKGDIPEGYSVSREKKERFSLILESASTNQTSMYLCASRPSAPGYGSPLHFGNGTRLTVT.

The chain has TRBV4-2 and TRBJ1-2; D remains ambiguous. The CDR3 sequence is 16 residues long. Between the trimmed V and J ends, which lost 0 bases and 2 bases, there was a span of 13 bases. CDR1 is LGHNA and CDR2 is YNFKEQ in the germline V gene. In DNA, the CDR3 is TGTGCCAGCAGCCAAGATAGAAGGGAATCCAACTATGGCTACACCTTC. Amino acid sequence: CASSQDRRESNYGYTF.

This clone came up once. At one end the junction does not follow the germline gene, possibly because of a read error. The chain is built from TRBV2 and TRBJ1-2; D is unresolved. The CDR3 length is 13 residues. Germline assignment: CDR1 SNHLY and CDR2 FYNNEI. DNA for the CDR3: TGTGCCAGCAGGGAAGACCGGAAGTATGGCTACACCTTC. It yields the protein CASREDRKYGYTF.

The gene calls are TRBV6-1 and TRBJ2-7; D is perhaps TRBD1 (5 bases). The CDR3 spans 13 residues. CDR1 is MNHNS and CDR2 is SASEGT in the germline V gene. The germline V and J ends were trimmed by 5 bases and 5 bases, with 13 bases remaining between them. The CDR3 sequence: CASSRVGLNEQYF. CDR3 sequence (DNA): TGTGCCAGCAGTAGGGTGGGGCTGAACGAGCAGTACTTC.

The J gene is TRBJ2-2, the V gene TRBV7-9, with 7 bases identical to TRBD1. The CDR3 sequence is 15 residues long. Germline CDR1 is SEHNR and CDR2 is FQNEAQ (reference sequence). V trimming: 7 bases; J trimming: 3 bases; junction bases outside the gene matches: 8. The CDR3 sequence: CASNPRGSDTGELFF. The CDR3 coding sequence is TGTGCCAGCAACCCCAGGGGGTCGGACACCGGGGAGCTGTTTTTT.

V usage is TRBV7-2 and J usage is TRBJ1-1, with D perhaps TRBD1 (6 bases). Germline assignment: CDR1 SGHTA and CDR2 FQGNSA. Trimming cost V 5 bases and J 0 bases, with 16 bases left between them. The length of the CDR3 is 16 residues. In DNA, the CDR3 is TGTGCCAGCAGCCTTAATCCGACAGGATTGAACACTGAAGCTTTCTTT. It yields the protein CASSLNPTGLNTEAFF.

Comment on this clone: The sample carries other DNA sequences with the same CDR3. The chain combines TRBV5-1 with TRBJ2-3, with D possibly called TRBD1 or TRBD2 (5 bases each). The CDR3 is 14 amino acids. Germline loops: CDR1 SGHRS, CDR2 YFSETQ. The V and J ends lost 4 bases and 0 bases respectively, with 9 bases between them. CDR3 nucleotides: TGCGCCAGCAGCAAAGGGGACAGCACAGATACGCAGTATTTT. Translated, it gives CASSKGDSTDTQYF.

This clone was seen just once. This chain connects TRBV13 to TRBJ2-2, with TRBD2 identical over 7 bases. Trimming took 4 bases from V and 2 from J; bases not matched to a gene: 7. Germline values: CDR1 PRHDT, CDR2 FYEKMQ (reference sequence). The CDR3 is 16 amino acids. CDR3 sequence: CASSSPGTTNTGELFF. Here the CDR3 DNA reads TGTGCCAGCAGCTCACCCGGGACTACCAACACCGGGGAGCTGTTTTTT.

The chain combines TRBV10-3 with TRBJ1-1; 11 bases align to TRBD1. V trimming: 3 bases; J trimming: 4 bases; junction bases outside the gene matches: 1. The CDR3 runs 14 residues. CDR1 is ENHRY and CDR2 is SYGVKD in the germline V gene. CDR3 residues: CAISEGTGGTEAFF. The CDR3 bases are TGTGCCATCAGTGAAGGGACAGGGGGCACTGAAGCTTTCTTT.

V and J are TRBV5-6 and TRBJ2-5; 13 bases map to TRBD2. CDR3 size: 16 residues. CDR1 is SGHDT and CDR2 is YYEEEE in the germline V gene. Trimming took 0 bases from V and 4 from J; bases not matched to a gene: 3. CDR3 in amino acids: CASSLAGLAGAETQYF. CDR3 coding DNA: TGTGCCAGCAGCTTGGCAGGACTAGCGGGAGCAGAGACCCAGTACTTC. The full variable domain, in which reference TRBV5-6 and TRBJ2-5 provide the parts outside the CDR3, is DAGVTQSPTHLIKTRGQQVTLRCSPKSGHDTVSWYQQALGQGPQFIFQYYEEEERQRGNFPDRFSGHQFPNYSSELNVNALLLGDSALYLCASSLAGLAGAETQYFGPGTRLLVL.

V gene TRBV7-9 combines with J gene TRBJ2-7; D perhaps matches TRBD2 (5 bases). Germline V gene sequence: CDR1 SEHNR, CDR2 FQNEAQ (reference sequence). The CDR3 is 14 residues long. V dropped 4 bases and J dropped 3 bases, with 13 bases sitting between them. The CDR3, as DNA: TGTGCCAGCAGCTCCCAGCGGCTGTTCTACGAGCAGTACTTC. Its protein is CASSSQRLFYEQYF.

The CDR3 bases are TGTGCCAGCAGTTTGGTCGGACCGACAGGGTTTGGCTACACCTTC. It yields the protein CASSLVGPTGFGYTF. The rearrangement uses TRBV28 and TRBJ1-2; the match to TRBD1 covers 7 bases. V lost 3 bases, J lost 7 bases, and 11 bases stayed unmatched. Germline-derived CDR1 and CDR2 are MDHEN and SYDVKM. CDR3 length: 15 amino acids.

V usage is TRBV27 and J usage is TRBJ2-7, with 7 bases that match TRBD1. The germline V gene has CDR1 MNHEY and CDR2 SMNVEV (reference sequence). After removal of 5 bases from V and 1 base from J, the junction contained 8 bases not matched to a gene. The CDR3 covers 15 residues. The CDR3 spells CASSKLGGQSYEQYF. CDR3 sequence (DNA): TGTGCCAGCAGTAAGCTTGGGGGACAGTCCTACGAGCAGTACTTC.

This chain links TRBV5-1 with TRBJ2-7; 7 positions match TRBD2. Germline values: CDR1 SGHRS, CDR2 YFSETQ. There are 15 residues in the CDR3. The trim removed 0 bases at V and 3 bases at J, leaving 6 bases unmatched. The CDR3 DNA reads TGCGCCAGCAGCTTGGTATCTAGCGGCAACTACGAGCAGTACTTC. The encoded protein is CASSLVSSGNYEQYF.

This clone turned up a few times. The V gene is TRBV5-1, the J gene TRBJ2-7, with TRBD1 matching over 9 bases. The ends lost 4 bases at V and 4 bases at J; junction bases unmatched: 6. The germline V gene has CDR1 SGHRS and CDR2 YFSETQ. The CDR3 consists of 14 residues. As DNA, the CDR3 is TGCGCCAGCAGCCCCGGGACAGGGTGGTACGAGCAGTACTTC. This translates into CASSPGTGWYEQYF.

The chain recombines TRBV6-1 with TRBJ2-1; tentatively, D is TRBD1 (6 bases). Germline V CDR1 and CDR2: MNHNS, SASEGT. Trimming took 6 bases from V and 0 from J, leaving 12 bases between them. This CDR3 has 15 residues. The CDR3, as DNA: TGTGCCAGCAGCCCCGGACAGAGCTCCTACAATGAGCAGTTCTTC. It codes for CASSPGQSSYNEQFF.

This clone was seen a single time. V usage is TRBV28 and J usage is TRBJ2-6, with D possibly being TRBD2 (7 bases). Trimming took 3 bases from V and 4 from J, leaving 10 bases between them. The CDR3 length is 15 residues. Germline values: CDR1 MDHEN, CDR2 SYDVKM. CDR3 nucleotides: TGTGCCAGCAGTTTCGGGGGGCAAGGGGCCAACGTCCTGACTTTC. This translates into CASSFGGQGANVLTF.

The chain couples TRBV6-5 to TRBJ2-4; D may be TRBD1 (7 bases). Germline CDR1 MNHEY, CDR2 SVGAGI. Deletions cut 10 bases from V and 0 bases from J, with 13 bases between. The CDR3 contains 14 residues. CDR3 bases: TGTGCCATCCCAGGGGGGCGAGCCAAAAACATTCAGTACTTC. It specifies CAIPGGRAKNIQYF.

The chain employs TRBV4-3 and TRBJ1-1; D is possibly TRBD1 (5 bases). CDR1 is LGHNA and CDR2 is YSLEER in the germline V gene. Trimming took off 0 bases at V and 3 bases at J, with 11 bases between the two ends. This CDR3 has 15 amino acids. The DNA of the CDR3 is TGCGCCAGCAGCCAAGACCGGGCGGGGGACACTGAAGCTTTCTTT. Translated: CASSQDRAGDTEAFF.

The V gene is TRBV5-1, the J gene TRBJ2-7; perhaps TRBD2 as D (6 bases). The CDR3 has 13 residues. V was trimmed by 4 bases and J by 3 bases, leaving 11 bases between them. The germline CDR1 and CDR2 sequences are SGHRS and YFSETQ. The CDR3 loop reads CASSAGTYYEQYF. CDR3 nucleotides: TGCGCCAGCAGCGCTGGGACTTACTACGAGCAGTACTTC.

This clone was recorded a few times. This chain uses TRBV29-1 with TRBJ1-4; D is perhaps TRBD1 (5 bases). CDR3 length: 12 amino acids. V was shortened by 4 bases and J by 11 bases, with 14 bases between the two germline ends. Per germline, CDR1 SQVTM and CDR2 ANQGSEA. CDR3: CSVGQGEGKLFF. The CDR3 DNA follows: TGCAGCGTTGGGCAGGGTGAGGGGAAACTGTTTTTT.